Presented here are 30 T cell receptor beta chains from one specimen sequenced in a study of cytomegalovirus exposure and HLA in healthy donors. The primer mix had 60 Vbeta and 13 Jbeta primers. Sequenced by immunoSEQ multiplex PCR; TCRdb stores in-frame clones only, minus some. The listing contains roughly 90,000 clones. The sequencing sample was made of PBMCs. The source of these receptors is a man in his fifties or sixties in good health and CMV-seropositive.

The gene calls are TRBV6-6 and TRBJ2-7, with 7 bases lining up with TRBD2. Trimming took 8 bases from V and 7 from J; bases not matched to a gene: 8. Looked up from germline, CDR1 is MNHNY and CDR2 is SVGAGI (reference sequence). This CDR3 comprises 12 residues. CDR3 sequence (DNA): TGTGCCAGCGCCACCGGGGGGAGGGAGCAGTACGTC. The encoded protein is CASATGGREQYV.

The V and J genes are TRBV28 and TRBJ1-5; TRBD1 agrees at 8 bases. V trimming: 1 base; J trimming: 6 bases; junction bases outside the gene matches: 17. The CDR3 sequence is 19 residues long. Germline V CDR1 and CDR2: MDHEN, SYDVKM. The CDR3 sequence is CASSLYALRTAGGGQPQHF. CDR3 DNA sequence: TGTGCCAGCAGTTTATATGCCCTCCGGACAGCAGGGGGCGGTCAGCCCCAGCATTTT.

This rearrangement joins TRBV7-2 to TRBJ2-3; D ambiguous. With 1 base removed from V and 4 bases from J, the gap between germline ends came to 9 bases. The CDR3 is 14 residues long. In germline, CDR1 is SGHTA, CDR2 FQGNSA. The CDR3 loop is CASSLVMSPDTQYF. The DNA of the CDR3 is TGTGCCAGCAGCTTAGTCATGTCCCCAGATACGCAGTATTTT.

V and J are TRBV5-1 and TRBJ1-2; TRBD1 agrees at 7 bases. The junction had 6 bases not matched to a gene; V was cut back by 1 base and J by 6 bases. Germline V lookup: CDR1 SGHRS, CDR2 YFSETQ. This CDR3 has 14 residues. CDR3 sequence (DNA): TGCGCCAGCAGCTTGACAGGGGAAGCGCATGGCTACACCTTC. It specifies CASSLTGEAHGYTF.

The genes are TRBV30 and TRBJ1-3; unclear D gene. The V gene's germline CDR1 is GTSNPN and CDR2 SVGIG (reference sequence). The germline V and J ends were trimmed by 3 bases and 3 bases, with 15 bases remaining between them. This CDR3 has 15 residues. The CDR3 loop is CAWSIRSFYGNTIYF. The CDR3 nucleotides read TGTGCCTGGAGCATTCGGTCATTTTATGGAAACACCATATATTTT.

The chain carries TRBV7-2 and TRBJ2-5; 9 bases fit TRBD2. The V gene's germline CDR1 is SGHTA and CDR2 FQGNSA. The junction had 10 bases not matched to a gene; V was cut back by 6 bases and J by 5 bases. The CDR3 is 15 amino acids. The CDR3 sequence: CASRHNLAGEETQYF. CDR3 nucleotides: TGTGCCAGCAGGCACAACTTAGCGGGAGAGGAGACCCAGTACTTC.

J is TRBJ2-2 and V is TRBV11-3; tentative D call: TRBD1 (6 bases). V was pared by 4 bases and J by 5 bases, with 14 bases between. The germline V gene encodes CDR1 SGHNT and CDR2 YENEEA. CDR3 length: 15 amino acids. CDR3 protein: CASSWDTGRTGELFF. The CDR3 DNA follows: TGTGCCAGCAGCTGGGATACAGGGCGGACCGGGGAGCTGTTTTTT.

CDR3 amino acids: CASSVQGLPYEQYF. In nucleotides, the CDR3 is TGTGCCAGCAGCGTCCAGGGGCTCCCCTACGAGCAGTACTTC. The rearrangement links TRBV6-5 to TRBJ2-7, with a weak D call TRBD1 (6 bases). The CDR3 contains 14 residues. The germline V gene encodes CDR1 MNHEY and CDR2 SVGAGI. The ends were cut back, 6 bases at V and 2 bases at J, with 14 bases in the middle.

The genes are TRBV25-1 and TRBJ1-1; tentative D call: TRBD1 (5 bases). V was cut by 1 base and J by 4 bases, with 13 bases left in between. The CDR3 spans 15 residues. Germline loops: CDR1 MGHDK, CDR2 SYGVNS. The CDR3 DNA reads as TGTGCCAGCAGTGAATTTGGAGGGGCAGGCACTGAAGCTTTCTTT. Its translation: CASSEFGGAGTEAFF.

The chain couples TRBV11-3 to TRBJ2-7, with 9 positions matching TRBD1. V shed 5 bases and J 2 bases; nucleotides not matched to a gene: 7. Germline CDR1 is SGHNT and CDR2 is YENEEA. This CDR3 contains 15 residues. The CDR3 spells CASSPGTGLPYEQYF. In DNA, the CDR3 is TGTGCCAGCAGCCCGGGGACAGGGCTCCCCTACGAGCAGTACTTC.

The rearrangement uses TRBV30 and TRBJ2-2, with 8 bases fitting TRBD1. The V and J ends lost 8 bases and 6 bases, in that order; junction bases with no gene match: 8. This CDR3 is built from 13 residues. Per germline, CDR1 GTSNPN and CDR2 SVGIG (reference sequence). The CDR3 DNA reads TGTGCCCGCCGGGACAGGAGGGCCGGGGAGCTGTTTTTT. Protein sequence: CARRDRRAGELFF.

The chain combines TRBV5-6 with TRBJ1-5, with 7 bases lining up with TRBD1. Germline CDR1 reads SGHDT; CDR2 reads YYEEEE. The V segment lost 0 bases and the J segment 4 bases; nucleotides outside the gene matches: 10. This CDR3 has 17 residues. Written as DNA, the CDR3 is TGTGCCAGCAGCTTGGCCGGAGGGGGCCGGGGGAATCAGCCCCAGCATTTT. Protein product: CASSLAGGGRGNQPQHF.

The rearrangement joins TRBV7-2 to TRBJ2-1, with TRBD2 matching 7 bases. There are 14 residues in the CDR3. V shed 5 bases and J 6 bases; nucleotides not matched to a gene: 7. From germline, CDR1 is SGHTA and CDR2 FQGNSA. CDR3 sequence reads: CASSPAWGGNEQFF. Written as DNA, the CDR3 is TGTGCCAGCAGCCCCGCGTGGGGGGGCAATGAGCAGTTCTTC.

The chain recombines TRBV6-5 with TRBJ1-2, with D tentatively TRBD1 (6 bases). This CDR3 is built from 13 residues. The V gene lost 10 bases and the J gene lost 5 bases, with 17 bases spanning the gap. Germline assignment: CDR1 MNHEY and CDR2 SVGAGI. The CDR3 bases are TGTGCCATCAGATCCGGGACACCTTATGGCTACACCTTC. It encodes CAIRSGTPYGYTF.

V gene TRBV6-6 combines with J gene TRBJ2-1; 8 nucleotides align to TRBD2. This CDR3 has 15 residues. With V trimmed by 1 base and J by 4 bases, 3 bases remained unmatched. Per the germline V gene, CDR1 is MNHNY and CDR2 is SVGAGI (reference sequence). CDR3 amino acids: CASSYLAGGYNEQFF. For the CDR3, the DNA is TGTGCCAGCAGTTACTTGGCGGGAGGTTACAATGAGCAGTTCTTC.

The CDR3 DNA sequence: TGTGCCAGCAGCCTGGGACAGGGTCCACGAACTGAAGCTTTCTTT. Translated: CASSLGQGPRTEAFF. V gene TRBV11-3 combines with J gene TRBJ1-1; 9 bases are shared with TRBD1. Per the germline V gene, CDR1 is SGHNT and CDR2 is YENEEA. J lost 5 bases, V lost 5 bases, and 9 bases had no gene match. CDR3 size: 15 residues.

The CDR3 is CASSGGQGQPQHF. Written as DNA, the CDR3 is TGTGCCAGCAGCGGTGGACAGGGCCAGCCCCAGCATTTT. This chain connects TRBV9 to TRBJ1-5; 8 nucleotides agree with TRBD1. The CDR3 is 13 amino acids. Germline CDR1 SGDLS, CDR2 YYNGEE. V dropped 3 bases and J dropped 7; count of bases not matched to a gene: 3.

This chain uses TRBV30 with TRBJ2-2, with a tentative D call TRBD2 (5 bases). CDR3 length: 13 amino acids. CDR1 is GTSNPN and CDR2 is SVGIG in the germline V gene (reference sequence). Trimming took off 3 bases at V and 4 bases at J, with 9 bases between the two ends. The CDR3 is CAWSGLSTGELFF. The CDR3, as DNA: TGTGCCTGGAGCGGACTGTCCACCGGGGAGCTGTTTTTT.

V and J are TRBV5-4 and TRBJ1-2; 8 bases agree with TRBD1. CDR3 length: 14 amino acids. Per the germline V gene, CDR1 is SGHNT and CDR2 is YYREEE (reference sequence). V lost 4 bases, J lost 4 bases, and 6 bases stayed unmatched. CDR3 residues: CASSNWDRSYGYTF. CDR3 bases: TGTGCCAGCAGCAATTGGGACAGGTCCTATGGCTACACCTTC.

This chain uses TRBV27 with TRBJ1-5; unclear D gene. Germline values: CDR1 MNHEY, CDR2 SMNVEV (reference sequence). V was clipped by 2 bases and J by 7 bases, with 9 bases between them. The CDR3 length is 13 residues. The CDR3 DNA is TGTGCCAGCAGTTTAACTCTGTTGCAGCCCCAGCATTTT. Encoded protein: CASSLTLLQPQHF.

The chain is built from TRBV5-6 and TRBJ2-7, with 9 bases identical to TRBD1. Germline values: CDR1 SGHDT, CDR2 YYEEEE. The CDR3 extends over 15 amino acids. The V and J ends lost 4 bases and 3 bases, in that order; junction bases with no gene match: 8. The CDR3 DNA follows: TGTGCCAGCAGCCAATTTGGACAGGGGTACTACGAGCAGTACTTC. This sequence encodes CASSQFGQGYYEQYF.

The chain has TRBV14 and TRBJ1-5; possibly TRBD1 for D (5 bases). This CDR3 has 13 amino acids. The V and J ends lost 1 base and 10 bases respectively, with 11 bases between them. Germline CDR1 and CDR2: SGHDN and FVKESK. CDR3 sequence reads: CASSQVWGGPQHF. The CDR3, as DNA: TGTGCCAGCAGCCAAGTATGGGGGGGTCCCCAGCATTTT.

The chain combines TRBV5-4 with TRBJ2-3, with D tentatively TRBD2 (7 bases). The V gene lost 4 bases and the J gene lost 1 base, with 19 bases spanning the gap. Germline V gene data show CDR1 as SGHNT and CDR2 as YYREEE (reference sequence). The CDR3 extends over 17 amino acids. Here the CDR3 reads CASSLPGGGRRTDTQYF. CDR3 nucleotides: TGTGCCAGCAGCCTCCCGGGGGGCGGGCGGCGCACAGATACGCAGTATTTT.

V and J are TRBV30 and TRBJ1-5, with TRBD1 identical over 8 bases. The CDR3 is made up of 17 amino acids. Germline V lookup: CDR1 GTSNPN, CDR2 SVGIG (reference sequence). V dropped 5 bases and J dropped 5; count of bases not matched to a gene: 17. The CDR3 nucleotides read TGTGCCTGGGAGCCTCACACCCGATCGACAGGGGATCAGCCCCAGCATTTT. Its translation: CAWEPHTRSTGDQPQHF. The variable domain in full, with the rest retrieved from reference TRBV30 and TRBJ1-5, is SQTIHQWPATLVQPVGSPLSLECTVEGTSNPNLYWYRQAAGRGLQLLFYSVGIGQISSEVPQNLSASRPQDRQFILSSKKLLLSDSGFYLCAWEPHTRSTGDQPQHFGDGTRLSIL.

This chain links TRBV7-8 with TRBJ2-1; TRBD2 matches 9 bases. Germline CDR1 SGHVS, CDR2 FQNEAQ. After removal of 5 bases from V and 8 bases from J, the junction contained 10 bases not matched to a gene. CDR3 length equals 15 residues. CDR3 in amino acids: CASSATSGLWDEQFF. CDR3 sequence (DNA): TGTGCCAGCAGCGCCACTAGCGGGCTATGGGATGAGCAGTTCTTC.

The chain is built from TRBV10-2 and TRBJ2-5; 9 positions match TRBD2. Germline lookup yields CDR1 WSHSY and CDR2 SAAADI. The CDR3 runs 13 residues. Trimming removed 8 bases from V and 5 bases from J; junction bases left unmatched: 6. CDR3 nucleotide sequence: TGCGCCAGCGGCGGGAGGGGGCGGGAGACCCAGTACTTC. Its translation: CASGGRGRETQYF.

This chain uses TRBV19 with TRBJ1-5, with 7 bases aligning to TRBD1. The CDR3 has 15 amino acids. Trimming cost V 5 bases and J 3 bases; bases outside gene matches: 7. CDR1 is LNHDA and CDR2 is SQIVND in the germline V gene (reference sequence). The CDR3 region has the DNA TGTGCCAGTAGTGCCCGGGACAGCTACAATCAGCCCCAGCATTTT. Its protein is CASSARDSYNQPQHF.

The V call is TRBV25-1, the J call TRBJ1-4, with TRBD1 matching over 9 bases. With 6 bases clipped from V and 6 bases from J, the junction kept 8 bases outside the gene matches. Germline assignment: CDR1 MGHDK and CDR2 SYGVNS. CDR3 size: 15 residues. The CDR3 here is CASSNRDRAYEKLFF. The CDR3 DNA sequence: TGTGCCAGCAGCAACCGGGACAGGGCCTATGAAAAACTGTTTTTT.

The chain combines TRBV4-3 with TRBJ1-2; no clear D gene. This CDR3 region has 18 residues. Germline V gives CDR1 LGHNA, CDR2 YSLEER. Trimming removed 5 bases at V and 0 bases at J, with 22 bases between. CDR3 sequence reads: CASSDDLSAGGPNYGYTF. For the CDR3, the DNA is TGCGCCAGCAGCGACGATCTGAGTGCAGGAGGACCTAACTATGGCTACACCTTC.

This rearrangement joins TRBV7-9 to TRBJ2-1, with 10 positions matching TRBD2. The CDR3 contains 15 residues. The V gene's germline CDR1 is SEHNR and CDR2 FQNEAQ (reference sequence). The J segment lost 2 bases and the V segment lost 5 bases, leaving 3 bases of the junction unmatched. DNA of the CDR3: TGTGCCAGCAGCCCTAGCGGGGGCGCCTACAATGAGCAGTTCTTC. Its translation is CASSPSGGAYNEQFF.